This T cell receptor beta chain comes out of a study of neurological immune-mediated disorders. Points from the study as a whole: Private repertoires in all groups were suggested, as expanded clones shared no CDR3 amino acid sequences across subjects. One related-CDR3 cluster, which may be a signature, held the repertoires of 18 of 34 multiple sclerosis patients after phylogenetic grouping.

Trimming shortened V by 1 base and J by 5 bases, and 14 bases separated the two germline ends. The V gene's germline CDR1 is DFQATT and CDR2 SNEGSKA (reference sequence). This CDR3 spans 14 amino acids. This clonotype came up many times. What it binds is unknown. MiXCR was run by TCRdb on the 5' RACE reads, yielding one entry per CDR3 protein. The repertoire includes 50,000 to 55,000 distinct CDR3 sequences, about 3.7% of them detected once, and roughly 7.1% sits in the top ten. Sample: PBMCs. This sequence was found in a man in his sixties with multiple sclerosis. This chain joins TRBV20-1 and TRBJ2-5; tentatively, D is TRBD1 (6 bases). The CDR3 here is CSARVQGRLETQYF. CDR3 nucleotides: TGCAGTGCTAGAGTTCAGGGGCGCTTGGAGACCCAGTACTTC.